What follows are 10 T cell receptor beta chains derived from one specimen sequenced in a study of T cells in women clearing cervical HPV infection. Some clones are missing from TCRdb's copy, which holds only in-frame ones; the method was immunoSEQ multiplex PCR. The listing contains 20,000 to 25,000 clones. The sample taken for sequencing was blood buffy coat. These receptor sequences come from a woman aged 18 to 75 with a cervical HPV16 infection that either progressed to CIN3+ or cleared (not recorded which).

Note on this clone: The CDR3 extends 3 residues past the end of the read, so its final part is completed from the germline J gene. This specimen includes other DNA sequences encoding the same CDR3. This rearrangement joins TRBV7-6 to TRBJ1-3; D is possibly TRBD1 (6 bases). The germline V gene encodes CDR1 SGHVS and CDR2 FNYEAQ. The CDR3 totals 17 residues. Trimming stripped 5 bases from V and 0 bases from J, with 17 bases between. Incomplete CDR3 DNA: TGTGCCAGCAGCCCCCCGGACAGTGATATCTCTGGAAACACC. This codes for CASSPPDSDISGNT. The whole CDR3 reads CASSPPDSDISGNTIYF.

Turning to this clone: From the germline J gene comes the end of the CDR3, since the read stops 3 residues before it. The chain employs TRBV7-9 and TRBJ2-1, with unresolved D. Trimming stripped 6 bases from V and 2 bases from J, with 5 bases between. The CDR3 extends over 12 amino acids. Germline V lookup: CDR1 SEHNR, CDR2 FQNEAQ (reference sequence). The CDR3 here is CASSATYNEQFF. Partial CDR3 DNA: TGTGCCAGCAGTGCGACCTACAATGAG.

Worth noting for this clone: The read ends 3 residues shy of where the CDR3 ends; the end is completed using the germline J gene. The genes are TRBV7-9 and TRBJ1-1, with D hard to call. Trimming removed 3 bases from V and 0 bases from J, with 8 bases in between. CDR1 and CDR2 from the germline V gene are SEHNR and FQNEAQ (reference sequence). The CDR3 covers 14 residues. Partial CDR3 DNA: TGTGCCAGCAGCTTCGGGTCAGTGAACACTGAA. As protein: CASSFGSVNTE. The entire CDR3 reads CASSFGSVNTEAFF.

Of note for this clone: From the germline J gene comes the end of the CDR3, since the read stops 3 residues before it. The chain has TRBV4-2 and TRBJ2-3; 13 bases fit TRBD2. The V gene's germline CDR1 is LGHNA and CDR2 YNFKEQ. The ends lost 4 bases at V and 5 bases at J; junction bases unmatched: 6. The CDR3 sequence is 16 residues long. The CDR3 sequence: CASSRTSGSEGDTQYF. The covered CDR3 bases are TGTGCCAGCAGCCGGACTAGCGGGAGTGAAGGAGATACG.

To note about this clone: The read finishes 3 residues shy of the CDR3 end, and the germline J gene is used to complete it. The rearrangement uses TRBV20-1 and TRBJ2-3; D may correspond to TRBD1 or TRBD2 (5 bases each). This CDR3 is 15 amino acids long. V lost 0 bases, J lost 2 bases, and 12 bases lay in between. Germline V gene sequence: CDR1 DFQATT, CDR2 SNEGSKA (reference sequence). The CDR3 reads CSARDGREITDTQYF. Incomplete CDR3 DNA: TGCAGTGCTAGAGATGGCAGGGAGATCACAGATACG.

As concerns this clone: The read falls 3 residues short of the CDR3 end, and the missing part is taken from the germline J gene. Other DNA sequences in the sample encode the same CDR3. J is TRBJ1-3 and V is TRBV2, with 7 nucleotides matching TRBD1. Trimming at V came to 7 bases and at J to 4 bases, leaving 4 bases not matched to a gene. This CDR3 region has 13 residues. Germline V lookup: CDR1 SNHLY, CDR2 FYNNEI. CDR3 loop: CASTPDRGNTIYF. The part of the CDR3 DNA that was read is TGTGCCAGCACCCCGGACAGGGGAAACACC.

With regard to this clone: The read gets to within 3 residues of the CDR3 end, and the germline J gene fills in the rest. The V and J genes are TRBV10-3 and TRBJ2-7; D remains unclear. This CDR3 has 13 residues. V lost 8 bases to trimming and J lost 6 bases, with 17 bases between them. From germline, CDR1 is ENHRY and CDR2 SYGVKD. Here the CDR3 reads CAILIGPVGEQYF. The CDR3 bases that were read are TGTGCCATCCTGATAGGGCCGGTTGGCGAG.

This chain's CDR3 is CASSYPQTTQETQYF. The CDR3 DNA, read in part, is TGTGCCAGCAGCTACCCCCAGACTACCCAAGAGACC. The chain carries TRBV7-9 and TRBJ2-5; a weak D match, TRBD2 (5 bases). The missing CDR3 end, 3 residues past where the read stops, is filled in from the germline J gene. V gave up 4 bases and J gave up 1 base, with 13 bases separating them. CDR1 SEHNR and CDR2 FQNEAQ come from the germline V gene (reference sequence). CDR3 length equals 15 residues.

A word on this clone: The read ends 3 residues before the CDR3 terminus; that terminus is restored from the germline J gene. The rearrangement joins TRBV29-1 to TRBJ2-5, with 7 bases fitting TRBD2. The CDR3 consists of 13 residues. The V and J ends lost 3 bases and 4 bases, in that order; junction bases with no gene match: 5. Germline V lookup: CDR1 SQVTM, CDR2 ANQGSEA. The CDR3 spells CSVDQSGGETQYF. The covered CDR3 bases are TGCAGCGTTGACCAGTCGGGGGGAGAGACC.

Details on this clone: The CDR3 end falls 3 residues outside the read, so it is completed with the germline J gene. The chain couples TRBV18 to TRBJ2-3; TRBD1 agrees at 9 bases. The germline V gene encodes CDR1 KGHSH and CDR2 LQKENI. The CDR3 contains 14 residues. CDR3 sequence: CASSPGTGSKTQYF. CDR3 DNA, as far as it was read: TGTGCCAGCTCACCAGGGACAGGGTCGAAGACG.